Following are 31 T cell receptor beta chains from one sample sequenced in a study of blood T cell repertoires in COVID-19. Generated by immunoSEQ multiplex PCR, the TCRdb table keeps only in-frame clones and is missing some. This repertoire shows 150,000 to 200,000 clones, roughly 87% found once; its top ten account for under 10%. The sample consisted of peripheral blood. These receptor sequences come from a woman in her 70s with COVID-19, enrolled during active disease.

This chain joins TRBV10-3 and TRBJ2-7, with TRBD1 matching 11 bases. V was clipped by 7 bases and J by 2 bases; unmatched bases: 4. Germline V lookup: CDR1 ENHRY, CDR2 SYGVKD. The CDR3 sequence is 14 residues long. CDR3 in amino acids: CAIKEGQGAYEQYF. CDR3 sequence (DNA): TGTGCCATCAAAGAGGGACAGGGGGCCTACGAGCAGTACTTC.

This sequence joins TRBV5-1 and TRBJ1-3; D might be TRBD1 (5 bases). V lost 4 bases to trimming and J lost 0 bases, with 14 bases between them. Germline V gives CDR1 SGHRS, CDR2 YFSETQ. The length of the CDR3 is 16 residues. CDR3 bases: TGCGCCAGCAGCGGCGGGACCCCCCGCTCTGGAAACACCATATATTTT. Protein product: CASSGGTPRSGNTIYF.

The J gene is TRBJ2-5, the V gene TRBV10-3; possibly TRBD2 for D (7 bases). Trimming stripped 6 bases from V and 2 bases from J, with 10 bases between. CDR1 and CDR2 (germline): ENHRY, SYGVKD. This CDR3 is 13 amino acids long. CDR3 region: CAIREGGQETQYF. The CDR3 coding sequence is TGTGCCATCAGAGAGGGGGGGCAAGAGACCCAGTACTTC.

This chain joins TRBV11-2 and TRBJ2-4, with D hard to call. The CDR3 is 12 residues long. Trimming cost V 8 bases and J 1 base, with 6 bases left between them. Germline loops: CDR1 SGHAT, CDR2 FQNNGV. CDR3 DNA: TGTGCCAGCTCCCCTGCCAAAAACATTCAGTACTTC. Amino acid sequence: CASSPAKNIQYF. Combining the CDR3 with reference TRBV11-2 and TRBJ2-4 gives the whole variable domain EAGVAQSPRYKIIEKRQSVAFWCNPISGHATLYWYQQILGQGPKLLIQFQNNGVVDDSQLPKDRFSAERLKGVDSTLKIQPAKLEDSAVYLCASSPAKNIQYFGAGTRLSVL.

The V gene is TRBV7-2, the J gene TRBJ2-7; TRBD2 agrees at 7 bases. The CDR3 extends over 14 amino acids. Germline CDR1 reads SGHTA; CDR2 reads FQGNSA. V lost 5 bases to trimming and J lost 3 bases; unmatched junction nucleotides: 7. CDR3 protein: CASSLTSRLYEQYF. CDR3 DNA: TGTGCCAGCAGCCTGACTAGCAGACTCTACGAGCAGTACTTC.

The chain couples TRBV11-2 to TRBJ2-7; D may be TRBD1 (8 bases). Germline CDR1 and CDR2: SGHAT and FQNNGV. V shed 3 bases and J shed 5 bases, with 11 bases lying between them. This CDR3 region has 13 residues. CDR3 protein: CASSFTGGDEQYF. The CDR3 region has the DNA TGTGCCAGCAGCTTTACAGGGGGGGACGAGCAGTACTTC.

This chain connects TRBV5-6 to TRBJ2-1; TRBD1 agrees at 8 bases. CDR3 length: 15 amino acids. With V trimmed by 0 bases and J by 8 bases, 7 bases remained unmatched. Germline V gene lookup returns CDR1 SGHDT and CDR2 YYEEEE. The CDR3 reads CASSLGGGQGYEQFF. The CDR3 DNA sequence: TGTGCCAGCAGCTTGGGTGGAGGACAGGGCTATGAGCAGTTCTTC. Together with reference TRBV5-6 and TRBJ2-1, the CDR3 gives the full variable domain: DAGVTQSPTHLIKTRGQQVTLRCSPKSGHDTVSWYQQALGQGPQFIFQYYEEEERQRGNFPDRFSGHQFPNYSSELNVNALLLGDSALYLCASSLGGGQGYEQFFGPGTRLTVL.

The chain is built from TRBV19 and TRBJ2-2, with 11 bases lining up with TRBD1. This CDR3 comprises 14 residues. From germline, CDR1 is LNHDA and CDR2 SQIVND (reference sequence). V lost 8 bases to trimming and J lost 4 bases; unmatched junction nucleotides: 3. CDR3 DNA: TGTGCCAGTGGACAGGGGGCGAGCACCGGGGAGCTGTTTTTT. It codes for CASGQGASTGELFF.

The chain recombines TRBV28 with TRBJ1-6; a weak D match, TRBD1 (5 bases). Germline CDR1 and CDR2: MDHEN and SYDVKM. The CDR3 has 15 residues. V lost 9 bases to trimming and J lost 0 bases, with 12 bases between them. The CDR3 nucleotides read TGTGCCAGTAAGACAGCGAGCTCCTATAATTCACCCCTCCACTTT. Its protein is CASKTASSYNSPLHF.

The chain recombines TRBV14 with TRBJ2-7; 7 bases match TRBD2. Germline CDR1 is SGHDN and CDR2 is FVKESK. CDR3 size: 15 residues. V dropped 1 base and J dropped 3; count of bases not matched to a gene: 6. Here the CDR3 reads CASSQVSAGVYEQYF. The CDR3 region has the DNA TGTGCCAGCAGCCAAGTCAGTGCGGGAGTCTACGAGCAGTACTTC.

The chain uses TRBV3-1 (or the pseudogene TRBV3-2) and TRBJ2-1; D possibly corresponds to TRBD2 (6 bases). Germline-derived CDR1 and CDR2 are LGHDT and YNNKEL (reference sequence). This CDR3 spans 13 amino acids. Trimming took 0 bases from V and 9 from J, leaving 9 bases between them. The CDR3 DNA reads as TGTGCCAGCAGCCAAGATGGGGGAGGTGAGCAGTTCTTC. The encoded protein is CASSQDGGGEQFF.

The chain has TRBV18 and TRBJ2-6, with TRBD1 identical over 9 bases. J gave up 0 bases and V 2 bases, and 11 bases lay outside the gene matches. In germline, CDR1 is KGHSH, CDR2 LQKENI. This CDR3 is 20 amino acids long. The CDR3 nucleotides are TGTGCCAGCTCACCAAGAGGGACAGGGAAAGGGGACTCTGGGGCCAACGTCCTGACTTTC. As protein: CASSPRGTGKGDSGANVLTF.

This clone was observed a single time. V gene TRBV10-1 combines with J gene TRBJ2-1; TRBD1 might be the D (6 bases). The CDR3 is made up of 15 amino acids. V was trimmed by 3 bases and J by 9 bases, leaving 18 bases between them. The germline gives CDR1 WNHNN, CDR2 SYGVQD (reference sequence). CDR3 sequence: CASSDRTRGLAEQFF. The CDR3 DNA is TGCGCCAGCAGTGACCGAACGAGGGGGTTGGCTGAGCAGTTCTTC.

The V call is TRBV11-2, the J call TRBJ2-6; maybe TRBD1 (5 bases). CDR3 length: 17 amino acids. V gave up 6 bases and J gave up 0 bases, with 15 bases separating them. Looked up from germline, CDR1 is SGHAT and CDR2 is FQNNGV. CDR3 DNA sequence: TGTGCCAGCAGATCTACCTTAGGGGTCTCTGGGGCCAACGTCCTGACTTTC. Translation: CASRSTLGVSGANVLTF.

The CDR3 sequence is CASSNRGEQYF. CDR3 in DNA: TGTGCCAGCAGTAATAGGGGCGAGCAGTACTTC. The genes are TRBV27 and TRBJ2-7; possibly TRBD1 for D (5 bases). The CDR3 spans 11 residues. In germline, CDR1 is MNHEY, CDR2 SMNVEV (reference sequence). Trimming pared 5 bases from V and 6 bases from J, leaving 8 bases between.

This clone has just one count. The V and J genes are TRBV7-2 and TRBJ2-2, with D tentatively TRBD2 (5 bases). The V and J ends lost 4 bases and 1 base respectively, with 13 bases between them. The germline CDR1 and CDR2 sequences are SGHTA and FQGNSA. There are 16 residues in the CDR3. This CDR3 reads CASSSMRALNTGELFF. CDR3 sequence (DNA): TGTGCCAGCAGCTCTATGAGGGCCCTGAACACCGGGGAGCTGTTTTTT.

The chain combines TRBV27 with TRBJ1-6; D is unresolved. CDR1 MNHEY and CDR2 SMNVEV come from the germline V gene (reference sequence). The CDR3 is 18 amino acids. V lost 1 base, J lost 0 bases, and 13 bases lay in between. The CDR3 region is CASSLLRPASSYNSPLHF. The CDR3 DNA reads TGTGCCAGCAGTTTATTGAGGCCAGCGAGCTCCTATAATTCACCCCTCCACTTT.

The chain has TRBV19 and TRBJ2-7; perhaps TRBD1 as D (6 bases). Germline loops: CDR1 LNHDA, CDR2 SQIVND (reference sequence). The CDR3 extends over 13 amino acids. V was trimmed by 9 bases and J by 2 bases, leaving 14 bases between them. The CDR3 spells CASKQGSTYEQYF. CDR3 nucleotide sequence: TGTGCCAGCAAACAGGGATCGACCTACGAGCAGTACTTC.

Only one count was recorded for this clone. The chain combines TRBV2 with TRBJ2-1; perhaps TRBD2 as D (6 bases). The CDR3 has 15 amino acids. V was pared by 5 bases and J by 0 bases, with 11 bases between. Looked up from germline, CDR1 is SNHLY and CDR2 is FYNNEI. The CDR3 loop is CASSLAESSYNEQFF. As DNA, the CDR3 is TGTGCCAGCAGTTTAGCGGAAAGCTCCTACAATGAGCAGTTCTTC.

This clone turned up a few times. The chain is built from TRBV11-2 and TRBJ1-5; 9 bases map to TRBD1. Per the germline V gene, CDR1 is SGHAT and CDR2 is FQNNGV. After removal of 3 bases from V and 5 bases from J, the junction contained 5 bases not matched to a gene. The CDR3 runs 15 residues. The CDR3 protein is CASSFGTGRDQPQHF. The CDR3 DNA follows: TGTGCCAGCAGCTTCGGGACAGGGAGGGATCAGCCCCAGCATTTT.

The chain is built from TRBV29-1 and TRBJ1-1; D not resolved. This CDR3 is 12 amino acids long. V lost 4 bases and J 1 base, leaving 7 bases between the germline ends. Germline V gene data show CDR1 as SQVTM and CDR2 as ANQGSEA. The DNA for the CDR3 is TGCAGCGTTGGACATGCGAACACTGAAGCTTTCTTT. Its translation: CSVGHANTEAFF.

CDR3 sequence (DNA): TGTGCCAGTAGTACCATAGCGGGAGAGCAGTTCTTC. Protein sequence: CASSTIAGEQFF. V is TRBV19 and J is TRBJ2-1; 8 bases are a match to TRBD2. The germline V gene has CDR1 LNHDA and CDR2 SQIVND (reference sequence). This CDR3 has 12 amino acids. Trimming at V came to 4 bases and at J to 10 bases, leaving 3 bases not matched to a gene.

This clone has only one observation. V usage is TRBV4-1 and J usage is TRBJ1-3, with a weak D call TRBD1 (5 bases). Trimming removed 1 base from V and 2 bases from J, with 9 bases in between. This CDR3 is 15 amino acids long. Germline V CDR1 and CDR2: MGHRA, YSYEKL. CDR3 in amino acids: CASSQGDSAGNTIYF. The DNA for the CDR3 is TGCGCCAGCAGCCAAGGCGACAGCGCTGGAAACACCATATATTTT.

The chain recombines TRBV2 with TRBJ1-4, with 10 bases that match TRBD1. The length of the CDR3 is 18 residues. Germline V CDR1 and CDR2: SNHLY, FYNNEI. V gave up 7 bases and J gave up 0 bases; unmatched junction bases: 11. The CDR3 region has the DNA TGTGCCAGCACTCACGACAGGGGGCGCGGAGCAACTAATGAAAAACTGTTTTTT. It codes for CASTHDRGRGATNEKLFF.

The chain combines TRBV11-3 with TRBJ2-2, with 11 bases matching TRBD2. CDR3 length: 16 residues. The V and J ends lost 4 bases and 4 bases, in that order; junction bases with no gene match: 5. From germline, CDR1 is SGHNT and CDR2 YENEEA. DNA of the CDR3: TGTGCCAGCAGCTCCACTAGCGGGAGAGGCACCGGGGAGCTGTTTTTT. This gives the protein CASSSTSGRGTGELFF.

This clone appeared once. The V call is TRBV19, the J call TRBJ2-2, with 9 bases lining up with TRBD2. Germline V lookup: CDR1 LNHDA, CDR2 SQIVND (reference sequence). The junction had 9 bases not matched to a gene; V was cut back by 1 base and J by 0 bases. This CDR3 contains 19 residues. Written as DNA, the CDR3 is TGTGCCAGTAGTATAGGGCTAGCGGGGTCGATAGCGAACACCGGGGAGCTGTTTTTT. Protein product: CASSIGLAGSIANTGELFF.

Worth noting for this clone: The germline gene is not matched at one end of the junction; a read error may be the cause. This chain connects TRBV18 to TRBJ1-2; the D is unclear. The CDR3 covers 15 residues. Germline CDR1 and CDR2: KGHSH and LQKENI. The CDR3 coding sequence is TGTGCCAACTCACCTCCGAGTAGAAGTAACTATGGCTACACCTTC. It translates to CANSPPSRSNYGYTF.

The chain combines TRBV7-2 with TRBJ2-3, with a possible D match to TRBD1 (5 bases). The V gene lost 5 bases and the J gene lost 5 bases, with 11 bases spanning the gap. Germline CDR1 reads SGHTA; CDR2 reads FQGNSA. The CDR3 runs to 13 residues. CDR3 sequence: CASSQSGQDTQYF. Here the CDR3 DNA reads TGTGCCAGCAGCCAGTCAGGGCAAGATACGCAGTATTTT.

The CDR3 DNA reads as TGCGCCAGCAGCCAACTCCCATGGGGAGATAATTCACCCCTCCACTTT. It translates to CASSQLPWGDNSPLHF. The chain recombines TRBV4-3 with TRBJ1-6; no clear D gene. Germline CDR1 is LGHNA and CDR2 is YSLEER. This CDR3 spans 16 amino acids. V dropped 2 bases and J dropped 5 bases, with 13 bases sitting between them.

The rearrangement uses TRBV14 and TRBJ1-2; 7 nucleotides line up with TRBD1. This CDR3 region has 13 residues. Germline loops: CDR1 SGHDN, CDR2 FVKESK. The V gene end was trimmed by 4 bases and the J gene end by 6 bases; junction bases not matched to a gene: 5. In DNA form, the CDR3 reads TGTGCCAGCAGCCGACAGGGAGGACATGGCTACACCTTC. Residues: CASSRQGGHGYTF.

DNA of the CDR3: TGTGCCAGCAGGAGGACAGGGGCTAGCACAGATACGCAGTATTTT. This translates into CASRRTGASTDTQYF. The chain employs TRBV6-6 and TRBJ2-3; 9 nucleotides agree with TRBD1. J was trimmed by 0 bases and V by 6 bases; bases with no gene match: 4. There are 15 residues in the CDR3. Germline CDR1 and CDR2: MNHNY and SVGAGI (reference sequence).